Below, 25 T cell receptor beta chains from the same sample are listed, as sequenced in a study of OX40 agonist ivuxolimab in advanced cancers. Clones were read by immunoSEQ multiplex PCR, and TCRdb kept only the in-frame ones, dropping some. Of some 78,000 clones in the sample, around 90% were seen once. Sequenced material: CD4+ or CD8+ T cells sorted from blood, taken in a trial of the OX40 agonist ivuxolimab. The receptor set was obtained from an adult with an advanced solid tumor such as melanoma, head and neck, liver or kidney cancer.

V and J are TRBV7-3 and TRBJ1-3, with TRBD1 matching 8 bases. CDR3 length: 14 residues. Germline trimming cut 5 bases from V and 2 bases from J; bases unmatched to any gene: 2. The germline V gene has CDR1 SGHTA and CDR2 FQGTGA. CDR3 bases: TGTGCCAGCAGCCTGACAGGGGCTGGAAACACCATATATTTT. Translation: CASSLTGAGNTIYF.

The chain employs TRBV7-8 and TRBJ2-2; D is possibly TRBD1 or TRBD2 (6 bases each). The CDR3 extends over 14 amino acids. With 6 bases removed from V and 6 bases from J, the gap between germline ends came to 14 bases. Looked up from germline, CDR1 is SGHVS and CDR2 is FQNEAQ. CDR3 protein: CASRVLRGAGELFF. The CDR3 DNA follows: TGTGCCAGCAGGGTCCTAAGGGGGGCCGGGGAGCTGTTTTTT.

This clone was counted once. The chain has TRBV9 and TRBJ2-1; the D call may be TRBD1 or TRBD2 (5 bases each). Germline CDR1 is SGDLS and CDR2 is YYNGEE. The CDR3 contains 15 residues. Trimming stripped 2 bases from V and 3 bases from J, with 12 bases between. The CDR3 loop reads CASSVSQGVYNEQFF. The CDR3 DNA reads as TGTGCCAGCAGCGTCAGCCAGGGAGTCTACAATGAGCAGTTCTTC.

This chain joins TRBV6-5 and TRBJ1-2; D may be TRBD1 (6 bases). The CDR3 runs 13 residues. The V and J ends lost 5 bases and 2 bases respectively, with 9 bases between them. Germline CDR1 reads MNHEY; CDR2 reads SVGAGI. DNA for the CDR3: TGTGCCAGCAGTCTCACAGGGAACTATGGCTACACCTTC. Translated, it gives CASSLTGNYGYTF.

This clone appeared once. This chain links TRBV23-1 with TRBJ2-7; a possible D gene is TRBD1 (5 bases). TRBV23-1 is an ORF, with its function uncertain. The CDR3 has 14 residues. Deletions cut 10 bases from V and 3 bases from J, with 19 bases between. The CDR3 is CAIDPRGRGYEQYF. CDR3 bases: TGCGCCATCGATCCTAGGGGCAGAGGCTACGAGCAGTACTTC.

J is TRBJ2-5 and V is TRBV11-3, with D unresolved. The CDR3 has 14 amino acids. Germline CDR1 reads SGHNT; CDR2 reads YENEEA. Trimming cost V 0 bases and J 0 bases, with 5 bases left between them. The CDR3 reads CASSLDANQETQYF. DNA of the CDR3: TGTGCCAGCAGCTTAGATGCAAACCAAGAGACCCAGTACTTC.

A few counts support this clone. This chain links TRBV14 with TRBJ1-2; no reliable D call. Per germline, CDR1 SGHDN and CDR2 FVKESK. V lost 0 bases to trimming and J lost 8 bases, with 10 bases between them. The CDR3 contains 13 residues. This chain's CDR3 is CASSQDREAGYTF. The DNA for the CDR3 is TGTGCCAGCAGCCAAGATCGGGAGGCCGGCTACACCTTC. The full variable domain, its missing parts supplied by reference TRBV14 and TRBJ1-2, is EAGVTQFPSHSVIEKGQTVTLRCDPISGHDNLYWYRRVMGKEIKFLLHFVKESKQDESGMPNNRFLAERTGGTYSTLKVQPAELEDSGVYFCASSQDREAGYTFGSGTRLTVV.

In the case of this clone: The same CDR3 can be traced to other DNA sequences in this sample. The rearrangement links TRBV9 to TRBJ2-7; 9 bases are shared with TRBD1. CDR1 SGDLS and CDR2 YYNGEE come from the germline V gene. CDR3 size: 14 residues. V lost 4 bases to trimming and J lost 2 bases; unmatched junction nucleotides: 4. The CDR3 coding sequence is TGTGCCAGCAGCCCGGGACAGGGCGCCTACGAGCAGTACTTC. The encoded protein is CASSPGQGAYEQYF. The full variable domain, rest sourced from reference TRBV9 and TRBJ2-7, is DSGVTQTPKHLITATGQRVTLRCSPRSGDLSVYWYQQSLDQGLQFLIQYYNGEERAKGNILERFSAQQFPDLHSELNLSSLELGDSALYFCASSPGQGAYEQYFGPGTRLTVT.

This clone was observed once. CDR3 in amino acids: CASSLTGTDTQYF. CDR3 in DNA: TGCGCCAGCAGCCTGACAGGTACAGATACGCAGTATTTT. The gene calls are TRBV5-1 and TRBJ2-3, with a possible D match to TRBD1 (6 bases). The CDR3 runs to 13 residues. Germline values: CDR1 SGHRS, CDR2 YFSETQ. V lost 4 bases, J lost 3 bases, and 9 bases lay in between.

The rearrangement uses TRBV7-9 and TRBJ2-2; TRBD2 is a possible D gene (5 bases). CDR1 is SEHNR, CDR2 FQNEAQ, per germline (reference sequence). V shed 7 bases and J shed 3 bases, with 12 bases lying between them. This CDR3 is built from 14 residues. CDR3 in DNA: TGTGCCAGCAACGGGGTTCTCGACACCGGGGAGCTGTTTTTT. It yields the protein CASNGVLDTGELFF.

V is TRBV5-1 and J is TRBJ2-5; D is unresolved. With 2 bases removed from V and 1 base from J, the gap between germline ends came to 12 bases. The CDR3 length is 15 residues. The germline gives CDR1 SGHRS, CDR2 YFSETQ. The CDR3 DNA is TGCGCCAGCAGCTTCGCTCCTGATAGCCAAGAGACCCAGTACTTC. As protein: CASSFAPDSQETQYF.

This chain uses TRBV2 with TRBJ2-5; no reliable D call. The germline CDR1 and CDR2 sequences are SNHLY and FYNNEI. The CDR3 is 12 residues long. V was pared by 6 bases and J by 5 bases, with 10 bases between. The CDR3 DNA reads TGTGCCAGCAGGGCCCCCGGGGAGACCCAGTACTTC. It encodes CASRAPGETQYF. The full variable domain, with the rest looked up from reference TRBV2 and TRBJ2-5, is EPEVTQTPSHQVTQMGQEVILRCVPISNHLYFYWYRQILGQKVEFLVSFYNNEISEKSEIFDDQFSVERPDGSNFTLKIRSTKLEDSAMYFCASRAPGETQYFGPGTRLLVL.

The chain uses TRBV5-1 and TRBJ1-3, with TRBD1 as a possible D gene (5 bases). The germline V gene has CDR1 SGHRS and CDR2 YFSETQ. Trimming cost V 0 bases and J 0 bases, with 10 bases left between them. This CDR3 is 16 amino acids long. The CDR3 DNA is TGCGCCAGCAGCTTGGCTAGCCAGGGCTCTGGAAACACCATATATTTT. Its translation: CASSLASQGSGNTIYF.

The chain uses TRBV18 and TRBJ1-4, with a tentative D call TRBD1 (5 bases). Trimming left V 4 bases short and J 5 bases short, with 14 bases between. Germline V gene lookup returns CDR1 KGHSH and CDR2 LQKENI. The CDR3 runs 15 residues. CDR3 loop: CASSRQGRLNEKLFF. In nucleotides, the CDR3 is TGTGCCAGCTCACGTCAGGGAAGGCTGAATGAAAAACTGTTTTTT.

The rearrangement uses TRBV11-2 and TRBJ2-7, with D perhaps matching TRBD2 (5 bases). The CDR3 is 15 residues long. Trimming took off 2 bases at V and 0 bases at J, with 11 bases between the two ends. CDR1 and CDR2 (germline): SGHAT, FQNNGV. For the CDR3, the DNA is TGTGCCAGCAGCTTATACGTGGGGAGCTCCTACGAGCAGTACTTC. It yields the protein CASSLYVGSSYEQYF.

This chain connects TRBV9 to TRBJ2-7, with 9 bases that match TRBD1. The length of the CDR3 is 16 residues. CDR1 is SGDLS, CDR2 YYNGEE, per germline. V was clipped by 0 bases and J by 1 base; unmatched bases: 5. Here the CDR3 reads CASSVDGTGLSYEQYF. In DNA form, the CDR3 reads TGTGCCAGCAGCGTAGACGGGACAGGGTTATCCTACGAGCAGTACTTC.

This clone was found once. The J gene is TRBJ2-1, the V gene TRBV27; D possibly corresponds to TRBD1 (5 bases). CDR3 length: 14 residues. The germline gives CDR1 MNHEY, CDR2 SMNVEV (reference sequence). V was shortened by 3 bases and J by 6 bases, with 12 bases between the two germline ends. Here the CDR3 DNA reads TGTGCCAGCAGTTTCAGGGATGGTGGCAATGAGCAGTTCTTC. Its translation is CASSFRDGGNEQFF.

This chain joins TRBV7-2 and TRBJ2-5; no firm D call. CDR1 and CDR2 (germline): SGHTA, FQGNSA. CDR3 size: 14 residues. Trimming shortened V by 0 bases and J by 2 bases, and 7 bases separated the two germline ends. CDR3 sequence reads: CASSLANRQETQYF. Written as DNA, the CDR3 is TGTGCCAGCAGCTTAGCGAACCGTCAAGAGACCCAGTACTTC.

The chain employs TRBV5-1 and TRBJ1-5, with D tentatively TRBD1 (5 bases). Germline loops: CDR1 SGHRS, CDR2 YFSETQ. The V end lost 3 bases, the J end lost 2 bases, and 9 bases lay between the germline ends. There are 14 residues in the CDR3. The CDR3 bases are TGCGCCAGCAGCTCCCGGGGGGGCAATCAGCCCCAGCATTTT. Translated, it gives CASSSRGGNQPQHF.

This chain joins TRBV7-9 and TRBJ2-7, with D perhaps matching TRBD1 (6 bases). Germline CDR1 is SEHNR and CDR2 is FQNEAQ (reference sequence). V lost 5 bases and J lost 2, with 10 bases in between. CDR3 length: 13 amino acids. This CDR3 reads CASSRAGAYEQYF. As DNA, the CDR3 is TGTGCCAGCAGCCGGGCAGGGGCCTACGAGCAGTACTTC.

The chain uses TRBV7-3 and TRBJ1-2; 10 bases map to TRBD1. This CDR3 has 14 amino acids. CDR1 and CDR2 from the germline V gene are SGHTA and FQGTGA. V was clipped by 4 bases and J by 8 bases; unmatched bases: 7. DNA for the CDR3: TGTGCCAGCAGCTCCGGGACAGGGGATAAAGGCTACACCTTC. Translating it yields CASSSGTGDKGYTF.

This chain links TRBV19 with TRBJ1-5; D is ambiguous. The germline V gene has CDR1 LNHDA and CDR2 SQIVND (reference sequence). This CDR3 has 15 amino acids. V shed 7 bases and J shed 7 bases, with 20 bases lying between them. The CDR3 DNA reads TGTGCCAGTACCCCGGAAGAAAGAAAGGGACAGCCCCAGCATTTT. Protein product: CASTPEERKGQPQHF.

The CDR3 here is CASSNRVFNEKLFF. In DNA form, the CDR3 reads TGTGCCAGCAGTAACAGAGTCTTTAATGAAAAACTGTTTTTT. This chain links TRBV6-6 with TRBJ1-4, with no clear D. Germline-derived CDR1 and CDR2 are MNHNY and SVGAGI (reference sequence). V lost 5 bases and J lost 4, with 11 bases in between. The CDR3 sequence is 14 residues long.

This chain connects TRBV6-9 to TRBJ2-5; 8 nucleotides line up with TRBD1. Germline-derived CDR1 and CDR2 are MNHGY and SVAAGI. The V gene end was trimmed by 3 bases and the J gene end by 5 bases; junction bases not matched to a gene: 5. The CDR3 is 14 amino acids. The CDR3, as DNA: TGTGCCAGCAGTTACGACAGGGGCCGGGAGACCCAGTACTTC. It specifies CASSYDRGRETQYF.

The V and J genes are TRBV12-5 and TRBJ2-4, with TRBD2 matching over 7 bases. This CDR3 has 14 residues. CDR1 is LGHNT and CDR2 is FRNRAP in the germline V gene. Trimming at V came to 6 bases and at J to 6 bases, leaving 8 bases not matched to a gene. CDR3 sequence: CASGPGGVRNIQYF. In DNA form, the CDR3 reads TGTGCTAGTGGCCCTGGGGGGGTTAGAAACATTCAGTACTTC. The entire variable domain, with the rest obtained from reference TRBV12-5 and TRBJ2-4, is as follows: DARVTQTPRHKVTEMGQEVTMRCQPILGHNTVFWYRQTMMQGLELLAYFRNRAPLDDSGMPKDRFSAEMPDATLATLKIQPSEPRDSAVYFCASGPGGVRNIQYFGAGTRLSVL.